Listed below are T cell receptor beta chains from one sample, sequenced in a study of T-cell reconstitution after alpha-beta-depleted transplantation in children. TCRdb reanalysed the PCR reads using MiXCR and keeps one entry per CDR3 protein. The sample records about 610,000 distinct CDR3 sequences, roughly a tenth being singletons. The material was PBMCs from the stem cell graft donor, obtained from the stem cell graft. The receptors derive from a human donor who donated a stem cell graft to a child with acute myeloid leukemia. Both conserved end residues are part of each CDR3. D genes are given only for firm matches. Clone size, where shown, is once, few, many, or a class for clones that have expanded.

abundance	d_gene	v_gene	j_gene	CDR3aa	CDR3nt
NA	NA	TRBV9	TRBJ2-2	CASSVDRGGPGELFF	TGTGCCAGCAGCGTAGATCGGGGAGGTCCCGGGGAGCTGTTTTTT
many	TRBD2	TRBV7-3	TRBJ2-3	CASSFYSGSTDTQYF	TGTGCCAGCAGCTTCTATAGCGGGAGCACAGATACGCAGTATTTT
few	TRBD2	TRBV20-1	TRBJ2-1	CSARDEIAGGRANEQFF	TGCAGTGCTAGAGATGAGATAGCGGGAGGTCGGGCGAATGAGCAGTTCTTC
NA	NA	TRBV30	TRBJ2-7	CAWSPSARKIEQYF	TGTGCCTGGAGTCCCAGCGCCCGGAAGATCGAGCAGTACTTC
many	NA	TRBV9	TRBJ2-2	CASSVSGGGNTGELFF	TGTGCCAGCAGCGTTAGCGGAGGGGGGAACACCGGGGAGCTGTTTTTT
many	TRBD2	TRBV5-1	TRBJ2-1	CASSGTSGPVSYNEQFF	TGCGCCAGCAGCGGTACTAGCGGGCCCGTCTCCTACAATGAGCAGTTCTTC
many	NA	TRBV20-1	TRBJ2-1	CSARGLGEQFF	TGCAGTGCTAGAGGGCTGGGGGAGCAGTTCTTC
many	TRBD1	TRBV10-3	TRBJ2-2	CAIQGETGGNTGELFF	TGTGCCATCCAGGGGGAGACAGGGGGAAACACCGGGGAGCTGTTTTTT
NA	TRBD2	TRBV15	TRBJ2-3	CATGSGGGTDTQYF	TGTGCCACCGGTAGCGGGGGGGGCACAGATACGCAGTATTTT
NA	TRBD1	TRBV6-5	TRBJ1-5	CASSYRDRGRPGSNQPQHF	TGTGCCAGCAGCTATAGGGACAGGGGCCGCCCGGGTAGCAATCAGCCCCAGCATTTT